This T cell receptor beta chain was observed in a study of identical twins. Via MiXCR, TCRdb re-called the 5' RACE reads, giving one row per CDR3 protein. The sample yields about 520,000 distinct CDR3 sequences, around 20% seen once. Germline CDR1 is KGHSH and CDR2 is LQKENI. Trimming cost V 6 bases and J 2 bases, with 17 bases left between them. CDR3 length: 16 residues. These sequences were also reported in another study, on T cells expressing NK-cell markers. From that paper: One observes that, in several donors, these clonotypes were also the leading ones within the CD3+CD56-NKG2C+ fraction.

Sequencing was done on a sample of CD4+ T cells sorted from blood. The genes are TRBV18 and TRBJ2-1; D perhaps matches TRBD2 (5 bases). This TCR was recovered from a woman younger than 35 in good health. CDR3 residues: CASSPDRGGAYNEQFF. The CDR3 DNA reads as TGTGCCAGCTCCCCGGACCGTGGAGGAGCCTACAATGAGCAGTTCTTC.